This T cell receptor beta chain was captured by sequencing in a study of a mutant IDH1 vaccine in newly diagnosed glioma. Study-wide findings and caveats: Most patients, approximately 92%, showed vaccine-induced immune responses.

The V end lost 0 bases, the J end lost 0 bases, and 11 bases lay between the germline ends. CDR1 is GTSNPN, CDR2 SVGIG, per germline (reference sequence). The CDR3 contains 15 residues. The time point here: week 35, safety follow-up. Mutant IDH1 20-mer peptide, at 300 ug, made up each vaccine dose, with topical imiquimod. Note on this clone: The antigen is not known.

The data were produced by immunoSEQ multiplex PCR, yet TCRdb's version contains in-frame clones alone and is incomplete. The sample contains roughly 32,000 clones, approximately 82% of which appear only once. Sample: PBMCs, taken from a glioma patient whose treatment included an IDH1 peptide vaccine. The chain has TRBV30 and TRBJ1-2; D gene uncertain. This TCR was sampled from a young woman with glioma. The CDR3 reads CAWSVQSTSNYGYTF. In nucleotides, the CDR3 is TGTGCCTGGAGTGTTCAGTCTACTTCTAACTATGGCTACACCTTC.